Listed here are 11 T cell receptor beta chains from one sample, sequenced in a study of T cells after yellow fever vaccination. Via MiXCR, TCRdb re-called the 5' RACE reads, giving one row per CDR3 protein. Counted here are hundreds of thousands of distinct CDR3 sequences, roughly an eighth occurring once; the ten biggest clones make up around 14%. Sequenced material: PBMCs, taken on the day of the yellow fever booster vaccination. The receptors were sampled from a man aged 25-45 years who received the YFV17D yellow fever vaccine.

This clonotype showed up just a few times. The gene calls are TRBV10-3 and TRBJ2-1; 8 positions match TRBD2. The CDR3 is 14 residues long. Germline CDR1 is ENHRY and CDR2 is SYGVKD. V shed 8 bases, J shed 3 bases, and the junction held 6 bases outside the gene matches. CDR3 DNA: TGTGCCATCTCCTTAGCGGGGCTCTACAATGAGCAGTTCTTC. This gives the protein CAISLAGLYNEQFF.

CDR3 sequence (DNA): TGTGCCAGCAGCTTAGTATCTAGGAGGGCCTCAGATACGCAGTATTTT. This encodes CASSLVSRRASDTQYF. The rearrangement uses TRBV11-2 and TRBJ2-3, with a possible D match to TRBD2 (6 bases). From germline, CDR1 is SGHAT and CDR2 FQNNGV. Trimming pared 1 base from V and 4 bases from J, leaving 15 bases between. This CDR3 comprises 16 residues.

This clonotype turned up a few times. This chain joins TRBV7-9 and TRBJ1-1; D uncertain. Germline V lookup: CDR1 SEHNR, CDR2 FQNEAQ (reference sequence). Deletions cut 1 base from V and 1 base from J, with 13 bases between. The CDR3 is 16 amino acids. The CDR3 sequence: CASSLGVGPPNTEAFF. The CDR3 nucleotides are TGTGCCAGCAGCTTAGGGGTCGGGCCGCCGAACACTGAAGCTTTCTTT. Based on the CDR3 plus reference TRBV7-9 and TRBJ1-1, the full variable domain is DTGVSQNPRHKITKRGQNVTFRCDPISEHNRLYWYRQTLGQGPEFLTYFQNEAQLEKSRLLSDRFSAERPKGSFSTLEIQRTEQGDSAMYLCASSLGVGPPNTEAFFGQGTRLTVV.

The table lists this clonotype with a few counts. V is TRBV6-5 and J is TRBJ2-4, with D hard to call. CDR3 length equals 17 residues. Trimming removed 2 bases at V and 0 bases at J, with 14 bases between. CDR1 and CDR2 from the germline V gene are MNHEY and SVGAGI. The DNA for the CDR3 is TGTGCCAGCAGTTACAGGCAGACACAGCTAGCCAAAAACATTCAGTACTTC. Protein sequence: CASSYRQTQLAKNIQYF.

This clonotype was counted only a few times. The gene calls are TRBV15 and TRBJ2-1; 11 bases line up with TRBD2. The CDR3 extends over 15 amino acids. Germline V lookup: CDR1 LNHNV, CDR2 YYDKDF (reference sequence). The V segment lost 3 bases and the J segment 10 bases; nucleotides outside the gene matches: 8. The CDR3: CATSRFKGLAEEQFF. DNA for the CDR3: TGTGCCACCAGCAGGTTCAAGGGACTAGCGGAAGAGCAGTTCTTC.

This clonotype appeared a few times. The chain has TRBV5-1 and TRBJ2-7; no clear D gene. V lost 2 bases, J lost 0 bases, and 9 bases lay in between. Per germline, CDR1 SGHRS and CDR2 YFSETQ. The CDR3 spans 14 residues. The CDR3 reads CASSLGSSSYEQYF. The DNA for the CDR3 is TGCGCCAGCAGCTTAGGGTCGAGCTCCTACGAGCAGTACTTC.

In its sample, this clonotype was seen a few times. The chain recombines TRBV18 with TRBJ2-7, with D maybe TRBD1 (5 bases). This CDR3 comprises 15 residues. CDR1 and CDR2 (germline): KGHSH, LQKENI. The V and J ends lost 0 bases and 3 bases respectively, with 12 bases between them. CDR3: CASSPPIAQGYEQYF. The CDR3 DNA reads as TGTGCCAGCTCACCACCGATAGCTCAGGGCTACGAGCAGTACTTC.

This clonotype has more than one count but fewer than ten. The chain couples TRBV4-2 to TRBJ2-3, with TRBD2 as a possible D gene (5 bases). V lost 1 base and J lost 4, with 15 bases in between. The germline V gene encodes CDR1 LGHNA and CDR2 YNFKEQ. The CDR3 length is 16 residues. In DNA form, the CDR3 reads TGTGCCAGCAGCCAAGGGGGTTCGGGAAGCGCAGATACGCAGTATTTT. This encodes CASSQGGSGSADTQYF.

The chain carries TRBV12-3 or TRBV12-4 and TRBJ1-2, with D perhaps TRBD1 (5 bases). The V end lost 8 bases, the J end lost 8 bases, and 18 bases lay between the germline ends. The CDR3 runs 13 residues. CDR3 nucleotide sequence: TGTGCCAGCGGTAAAACCGGGGACGGAGGCTACACCTTC. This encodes CASGKTGDGGYTF.

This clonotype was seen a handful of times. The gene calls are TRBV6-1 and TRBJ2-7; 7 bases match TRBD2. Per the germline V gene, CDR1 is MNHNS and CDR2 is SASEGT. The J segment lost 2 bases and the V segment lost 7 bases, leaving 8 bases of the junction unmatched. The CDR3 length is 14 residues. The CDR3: CASISGTYPYEQYF. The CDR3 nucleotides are TGTGCCAGCATCAGCGGGACCTATCCCTACGAGCAGTACTTC.

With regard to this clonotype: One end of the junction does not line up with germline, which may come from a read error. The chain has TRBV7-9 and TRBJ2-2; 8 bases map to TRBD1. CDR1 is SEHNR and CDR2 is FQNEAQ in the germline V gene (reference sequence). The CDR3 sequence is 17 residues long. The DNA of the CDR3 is TGTGCCAGCAGTTCAACCAGGGGGCTACTAAACACCGGGGAGCTGTGTTTT. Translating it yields CASSSTRGLLNTGELCF.